Shown below are 21 T cell receptor beta chains from a single sample sequenced in a study of T-cell reconstitution after alpha-beta-depleted transplantation in children. Preparing the TCRbeta library involved the use of unique molecular identifiers. TCRdb re-called the PCR reads with MiXCR, one entry per CDR3 protein. The sample consists of hundreds of thousands of distinct CDR3 sequences, around 16% of them appearing once. Specimen: PBMCs from the stem cell graft donor, collected from the stem cell graft. The receptors were sampled from a human donor who donated a stem cell graft to a child with acute lymphoblastic leukemia.

The genes are TRBV7-9 and TRBJ2-7; 9 bases fit TRBD2. V was pared by 5 bases and J by 7 bases, with 9 bases of the junction left unmatched. CDR1 and CDR2 (germline): SEHNR, FQNEAQ (reference sequence). The CDR3 is 14 residues long. The CDR3 nucleotides are TGTGCCAGCAGCCCAGCGGGGGGCGGACAGGAGCAGTACTTC. Protein: CASSPAGGGQEQYF.

The chain is built from TRBV27 and TRBJ2-1, with unresolved D. From germline, CDR1 is MNHEY and CDR2 SMNVEV (reference sequence). The CDR3 is 15 residues long. With 5 bases removed from V and 3 bases from J, the gap between germline ends came to 14 bases. The CDR3 DNA reads TGTGCCAGCAGTACTCCCTGGGTGGGCTACAATGAGCAGTTCTTC. Its protein product is CASSTPWVGYNEQFF.

This clonotype was observed a handful of times. This chain uses TRBV12-3 or TRBV12-4 with TRBJ1-2; 9 bases line up with TRBD1. This CDR3 has 16 amino acids. Germline trimming cut 5 bases from V and 4 bases from J; bases unmatched to any gene: 11. The CDR3 DNA reads TGTGCCAGCAGTGCCCCCCGGGACAGGGAAAGCTATGGCTACACCTTC. It is translated as CASSAPRDRESYGYTF.

This clonotype was seen more than once but under ten times. The rearrangement links TRBV10-2 to TRBJ1-3; D unclear. Trimming left V 8 bases short and J 0 bases short, with 14 bases between. The CDR3 contains 15 residues. Germline CDR1 is WSHSY and CDR2 is SAAADI. The CDR3 region has the DNA TGCGCCAGCGCCGGGGAAGGGAACTCTGGAAACACCATATATTTT. It is translated as CASAGEGNSGNTIYF.

This clonotype was detected a few times. CDR3: CASSLGGSALSYEQYF. Here the CDR3 DNA reads TGTGCCAGCAGCTTGGGTGGTAGCGCCCTCTCCTACGAGCAGTACTTC. V is TRBV5-6 and J is TRBJ2-7; weak D call: TRBD2 (5 bases). The CDR3 runs to 16 residues. The germline V and J ends were trimmed by 0 bases and 0 bases, with 13 bases remaining between them. Germline V lookup: CDR1 SGHDT, CDR2 YYEEEE.

The J gene is TRBJ2-3, the V gene TRBV7-3, with D possibly matching TRBD2 (5 bases). Germline V lookup: CDR1 SGHTA, CDR2 FQGTGA. The CDR3 has 16 residues. V shed 2 bases and J shed 1 base, with 13 bases lying between them. The CDR3 is CASSLEILARTDTQYF. The CDR3 DNA sequence: TGTGCCAGCAGCTTAGAAATCTTAGCGCGCACAGATACGCAGTATTTT. Combining the CDR3 with reference TRBV7-3 and TRBJ2-3 gives the whole variable domain GAGVSQTPSNKVTEKGKYVELRCDPISGHTALYWYRQSLGQGPEFLIYFQGTGAADDSGLPNDRFFAVRPEGSVSTLKIQRTERGDSAVYLCASSLEILARTDTQYFGPGTRLTVL.

This clonotype was seen a few times. The V call is TRBV5-1, the J call TRBJ2-3, with 9 bases matching TRBD1. With 3 bases clipped from V and 1 base from J, the junction kept 3 bases outside the gene matches. CDR1 and CDR2 (germline): SGHRS, YFSETQ. The CDR3 has 15 residues. In DNA form, the CDR3 reads TGCGCCAGCAGCTGGACAGGGGTCGGCACAGATACGCAGTATTTT. It is translated as CASSWTGVGTDTQYF.

This clonotype was seen only a few times. The genes are TRBV5-1 and TRBJ1-1; TRBD1 matches 11 bases. Germline CDR1 SGHRS, CDR2 YFSETQ. This CDR3 is built from 15 residues. The V and J ends lost 2 bases and 3 bases, in that order; junction bases with no gene match: 3. CDR3 nucleotides: TGCGCCAGCAGCTTCGGACAGGGGGCCTACACTGAAGCTTTCTTT. Amino acid sequence: CASSFGQGAYTEAFF.

This clonotype has only a few counts. The chain is built from TRBV28 and TRBJ2-1; 11 positions agree with TRBD2. V lost 3 bases to trimming and J lost 7 bases; unmatched junction nucleotides: 8. CDR1 and CDR2 (germline): MDHEN, SYDVKM. The CDR3 contains 16 residues. This chain's CDR3 is CASSFGSGRVGNEQFF. The CDR3, as DNA: TGTGCCAGCAGTTTTGGTAGCGGGAGGGTGGGAAATGAGCAGTTCTTC.

This clonotype has more than one count but fewer than ten. The rearrangement joins TRBV27 to TRBJ2-7; no clear D gene. Germline CDR1 reads MNHEY; CDR2 reads SMNVEV (reference sequence). The CDR3 totals 13 residues. V was pared by 6 bases and J by 4 bases, with 13 bases between. The CDR3 coding sequence is TGTGCCAGCAGGGCCTCAGGCGGATACGAGCAGTACTTC. Protein product: CASRASGGYEQYF.

V gene TRBV20-1 combines with J gene TRBJ2-7; D is perhaps TRBD2 (6 bases). The CDR3 sequence is 13 residues long. Trimming shortened V by 3 bases and J by 2 bases, and 11 bases separated the two germline ends. Germline CDR1 reads DFQATT; CDR2 reads SNEGSKA (reference sequence). CDR3 sequence (DNA): TGCAGTGCTAGTAGCCTAGCGCCCTACGAGCAGTACTTC. This sequence encodes CSASSLAPYEQYF.

This clonotype has more than one count but fewer than ten. The chain has TRBV5-5 and TRBJ2-5; 8 bases fit TRBD1. Looked up from germline, CDR1 is SGHKS and CDR2 is YYEKEE (reference sequence). The CDR3 loop spans 15 amino acids. J lost 4 bases, V lost 3 bases, and 8 bases had no gene match. The DNA for the CDR3 is TGTGCCAGCAGCTCAAACCGGGACAGGCGAGAGACCCAGTACTTC. Its translation is CASSSNRDRRETQYF.

The rearrangement uses TRBV19 and TRBJ2-4; D may correspond to TRBD1 or TRBD2 (5 bases each). V shed 3 bases and J shed 3 bases, with 18 bases lying between them. CDR1 is LNHDA, CDR2 SQIVND, per germline (reference sequence). The CDR3 contains 17 residues. CDR3 sequence (DNA): TGTGCCAGTAGTATGGGACGGAACGAGAATGGCAAAAACATTCAGTACTTC. Its protein product is CASSMGRNENGKNIQYF.

V gene TRBV7-2 combines with J gene TRBJ1-1; possibly TRBD1 for D (6 bases). The V gene's germline CDR1 is SGHTA and CDR2 FQGNSA. The CDR3 has 13 residues. Trimming removed 4 bases from V and 7 bases from J, with 13 bases in between. In DNA, the CDR3 is TGTGCCAGCAGCTCCCTGGGGGCCGGTGAAGCTTTCTTT. Translated, it gives CASSSLGAGEAFF.

V gene TRBV5-1 combines with J gene TRBJ2-1; D may be TRBD1 or TRBD2 (5 bases each). The CDR3 is made up of 17 amino acids. The germline V and J ends were trimmed by 6 bases and 2 bases, with 21 bases remaining between them. Germline loops: CDR1 SGHRS, CDR2 YFSETQ. DNA for the CDR3: TGCGCCAGCACCCCAGGGAGAGGACACAACCCCTACAATGAGCAGTTCTTC. Protein product: CASTPGRGHNPYNEQFF. The full variable domain, in which reference TRBV5-1 and TRBJ2-1 provide the parts outside the CDR3, is KAGVTQTPRYLIKTRGQQVTLSCSPISGHRSVSWYQQTPGQGLQFLFEYFSETQRNKGNFPGRFSGRQFSNSRSEMNVSTLELGDSALYLCASTPGRGHNPYNEQFFGPGTRLTVL.

This clonotype was seen a handful of times. The chain combines TRBV20-1 with TRBJ1-3; no definite D call. Trimming stripped 2 bases from V and 4 bases from J, with 9 bases between. Germline values: CDR1 DFQATT, CDR2 SNEGSKA (reference sequence). The CDR3 consists of 13 residues. DNA of the CDR3: TGCAGTGCTAGACTCGGGATCGGAAACACCATATATTTT. Protein sequence: CSARLGIGNTIYF.

This clonotype turned up a few times. This chain connects TRBV12-3 or TRBV12-4 to TRBJ1-2; D is unresolved. The CDR3 runs 13 residues. Trimming removed 2 bases from V and 6 bases from J, with 10 bases in between. The CDR3 sequence: CASSLMLGNGYTF. The CDR3 DNA is TGTGCCAGCAGTTTAATGCTGGGAAATGGCTACACCTTC.

This clonotype has just a few counts. CDR3 DNA: TGTGCCAGCAGTCCTCAGGGGTCCGGCCGTCAGCCCCAGCATTTT. Translation gives CASSPQGSGRQPQHF. The chain joins TRBV7-8 to TRBJ1-5; D perhaps matches TRBD1 (6 bases). This CDR3 region has 15 residues. The germline V gene encodes CDR1 SGHVS and CDR2 FQNEAQ. Trimming cost V 6 bases and J 6 bases, with 18 bases left between them.

The gene calls are TRBV18 and TRBJ2-5; D might be TRBD1 (5 bases). Trimming cost V 3 bases and J 5 bases, with 16 bases left between them. Germline V gives CDR1 KGHSH, CDR2 LQKENI. The CDR3 is made up of 15 amino acids. CDR3 nucleotide sequence: TGTGCCAGCTCACCTCCCAGGGATCTCAGGGAGACCCAGTACTTC. It yields the protein CASSPPRDLRETQYF.

This clonotype was counted a few times. V is TRBV6-1 and J is TRBJ2-5; 7 positions match TRBD2. CDR3 size: 14 residues. Trimming removed 3 bases from V and 5 bases from J; junction bases left unmatched: 6. CDR1 is MNHNS, CDR2 SASEGT, per germline. In nucleotides, the CDR3 is TGTGCCAGCAGTGACCCGGGGGGTAGGGAGACCCAGTACTTC. Protein: CASSDPGGRETQYF.

The sample holds many counts of this clonotype. The V call is TRBV7-3, the J call TRBJ2-7, with TRBD1 matching 9 bases. Germline CDR1 is SGHTA and CDR2 is FQGTGA. The CDR3 contains 14 residues. The junction had 3 bases not matched to a gene; V was cut back by 4 bases and J by 2 bases. The CDR3 sequence is CASSSGQGPYEQYF. The CDR3 bases are TGTGCCAGCAGCTCGGGACAGGGCCCCTACGAGCAGTACTTC.